One and the same sample provided the 9 T cell receptor beta chains below, sequenced in a study of blood T cells in healthy people across ages. Through a sample-barcoded 5' primer and a J-beta primer mix, a second PCR was run for about 6 to 11 cycles. TCRdb reanalysed the 5' RACE reads using MiXCR and keeps one entry per CDR3 protein. There are about 1.7 million distinct CDR3 sequences in the sample; about 28% occur only once, and approximately 7.7% lies in the top ten. Sequenced input: blood. The receptors were sampled from a woman aged 25 to 39 in good health.

As DNA, the CDR3 is TGCGCCAGCAAACTACTAGCGGGGGTGGAAGATACGCAGTATTTT. Translation: CASKLLAGVEDTQYF. V usage is TRBV5-1 and J usage is TRBJ2-3; 11 positions agree with TRBD2. In germline, CDR1 is SGHRS, CDR2 YFSETQ. With V trimmed by 6 bases and J by 5 bases, 8 bases remained unmatched. The CDR3 contains 15 residues.

This clonotype was detected a few times. The CDR3 is CSVAQRGLAGGPDTQYF. CDR3 DNA: TGCAGCGTCGCCCAGAGGGGACTAGCGGGGGGGCCAGATACGCAGTATTTT. This chain links TRBV29-1 with TRBJ2-3, with 16 nucleotides matching TRBD2. V shed 6 bases and J 4 bases; nucleotides not matched to a gene: 10. This CDR3 has 17 amino acids. Per the germline V gene, CDR1 is SQVTM and CDR2 is ANQGSEA.

The chain has TRBV29-1 and TRBJ2-5; possible D gene TRBD1, 5 bases. This CDR3 region has 18 residues. Trimming removed 1 base from V and 0 bases from J, with 21 bases in between. The V gene's germline CDR1 is SQVTM and CDR2 ANQGSEA. DNA for the CDR3: TGCAGCGTTGAAGTGGGGCAGGGCTACTTATCGCACCAAGAGACCCAGTACTTC. It specifies CSVEVGQGYLSHQETQYF.

This clonotype has at least ten counts. The V gene is TRBV5-5, the J gene TRBJ2-7; no firm D call. Trimming took 1 base from V and 4 from J, leaving 15 bases between them. The CDR3 consists of 15 residues. Germline lookup yields CDR1 SGHKS and CDR2 YYEKEE (reference sequence). CDR3 DNA sequence: TGTGCCAGCAGCTTGTTATCTGCGAACCGGTACGAGCAGTACTTC. This encodes CASSLLSANRYEQYF.

The V and J genes are TRBV7-6 and TRBJ2-3, with 11 bases lining up with TRBD2. The CDR3 is 17 residues long. Trimming took 4 bases from V and 0 from J; bases not matched to a gene: 6. Per the germline V gene, CDR1 is SGHVS and CDR2 is FNYEAQ. DNA for the CDR3: TGTGCCAGCAGCTACCCGCTAGCGGGGGGTAGCACAGATACGCAGTATTTT. Translating it yields CASSYPLAGGSTDTQYF.

A word on this clonotype: A read error may explain this, as a much larger clone is one base away. This chain uses TRBV29-1 with TRBJ2-5; D possibly corresponds to TRBD1 (6 bases). The CDR3 consists of 14 residues. Trimming shortened V by 8 bases and J by 4 bases, and 20 bases separated the two germline ends. Germline-derived CDR1 and CDR2 are SQVTM and ANQGSEA. CDR3 sequence (DNA): TGCAGCTCGCAGGAGCCCGGCAGGGGAGAGACCCAGTACTTC. Translating it yields CSSQEPGRGETQYF.

In its sample, this clonotype was seen a few times. The chain couples TRBV12-3 or TRBV12-4 to TRBJ2-1; maybe TRBD2 (5 bases). Trimming left V 2 bases short and J 0 bases short, with 11 bases between. This CDR3 spans 16 amino acids. The CDR3 sequence is CASSLLGAVSYNEQFF. For the CDR3, the DNA is TGTGCCAGCAGTTTATTAGGAGCGGTCTCCTACAATGAGCAGTTCTTC.

This clonotype was seen more than once but under ten times. The V gene is TRBV7-9, the J gene TRBJ2-1; 8 bases fit TRBD2. V lost 3 bases and J lost 6; bases outside the gene matches: 13. The length of the CDR3 is 17 residues. Germline V CDR1 and CDR2: SEHNR, FQNEAQ (reference sequence). For the CDR3, the DNA is TGTGCCAGCAGCTTCGGGGGGGGCGGGGGCCCGGTCAATGAGCAGTTCTTC. This gives the protein CASSFGGGGGPVNEQFF. The variable domain in full, completed from reference TRBV7-9 and TRBJ2-1, reads DTGVSQNPRHKITKRGQNVTFRCDPISEHNRLYWYRQTLGQGPEFLTYFQNEAQLEKSRLLSDRFSAERPKGSFSTLEIQRTEQGDSAMYLCASSFGGGGGPVNEQFFGPGTRLTVL.

In this sample, this clonotype turned up a few times. The V call is TRBV3-1, the J call TRBJ2-1, with D perhaps given as TRBD1 or TRBD2 (5 bases each). The V gene's germline CDR1 is LGHDT and CDR2 YNNKEL (reference sequence). Between the trimmed V and J ends, which lost 0 bases and 10 bases, there was a span of 16 bases. The CDR3 is 15 residues long. The CDR3 reads CASSQDLERGDEQFF. As DNA, the CDR3 is TGTGCCAGCAGCCAAGATCTTGAGAGGGGAGACGAGCAGTTCTTC.